Many counts were recorded for the clone carrying this T cell receptor (beta chain). No antigen is known for it. The authors ran a second PCR of roughly 6 to 11 cycles using a sample-barcoded 5' primer and a J-beta primer mix. The template-switch adaptor was a 5' adaptor with 12 random nucleotides. It tagged each cDNA molecule. Paired-end reads containing CDR3 totaled no fewer than 2.5 million for each sample. TCRdb reprocessed the 5' RACE reads with MiXCR, giving one entry per CDR3 protein. The sample consists of 710,000 or so distinct CDR3 sequences, about 30% of them appearing once. The CDR3 is made up of 13 amino acids. Germline loops: CDR1 MGHRA, CDR2 YSYEKL. With 1 base clipped from V and 7 bases from J, the junction kept 2 bases outside the gene matches. The data were obtained in a study of blood T cells in healthy people across ages. Study observations and caveats: When one million T cells were used, diversity estimates were thought to be underestimates. More naive CD4+ cells and higher diversity were found in long-lived than in aged donors.

The TCR was taken from a woman over 75 in good health. The sample taken for sequencing was blood. The rearrangement uses TRBV4-1 and TRBJ1-2; 8 positions match TRBD1. The CDR3 is CASSQGTGFGYTF. For the CDR3, the DNA is TGCGCCAGCAGCCAAGGGACAGGGTTTGGCTACACCTTC.